Below, 9 T cell receptor beta chains from the same sample are listed, as sequenced in a study of somatic mutations in cytotoxic T cells in rheumatoid arthritis. The data were produced by immunoSEQ multiplex PCR, yet TCRdb's version contains in-frame clones alone and is incomplete. The sample carries about 23,000 clones, around 75% recorded once. Sequenced sample: CD8+ T cells sorted from blood. The receptors here all came from an adult with rheumatoid arthritis.

This sequence joins TRBV9 and TRBJ2-3; TRBD1 aligns across 9 bases. This CDR3 comprises 16 residues. The trim removed 3 bases at V and 3 bases at J, leaving 8 bases unmatched. Germline loops: CDR1 SGDLS, CDR2 YYNGEE. The CDR3 coding sequence is TGTGCCAGCAGCGCCGGGACAGGGAGGATTACAGATACGCAGTATTTT. As protein: CASSAGTGRITDTQYF. The full variable domain, rest sourced from reference TRBV9 and TRBJ2-3, is DSGVTQTPKHLITATGQRVTLRCSPRSGDLSVYWYQQSLDQGLQFLIQYYNGEERAKGNILERFSAQQFPDLHSELNLSSLELGDSALYFCASSAGTGRITDTQYFGPGTRLTVL.

This rearrangement joins TRBV7-2 to TRBJ1-5; a weak D match, TRBD1 (6 bases). Trimming removed 3 bases from V and 5 bases from J, with 11 bases in between. Germline CDR1 SGHTA, CDR2 FQGNSA. The CDR3 has 14 residues. The CDR3 DNA sequence: TGTGCCAGCAGCTTTCAGGGGCTACATCAGCCCCAGCATTTT. Translation: CASSFQGLHQPQHF.

This sequence joins TRBV7-9 and TRBJ1-1; D is ambiguous. The CDR3 is 14 amino acids. Germline lookup yields CDR1 SEHNR and CDR2 FQNEAQ (reference sequence). Trimming cost V 5 bases and J 5 bases, with 15 bases left between them. CDR3 protein: CASSQLGLGTEAFF. The CDR3 bases are TGTGCCAGCAGCCAACTTGGCCTGGGGACTGAAGCTTTCTTT.

Worth noting for this clone: At one boundary the junction diverges from the germline segment, which might be a read error. This chain connects TRBV27 to TRBJ1-2; tentative D call: TRBD1 (6 bases). The CDR3 runs 17 residues. The germline V gene encodes CDR1 MNHEY and CDR2 SMNVEV (reference sequence). The CDR3 sequence is CASSQGYQPGQIYVYTF. The CDR3 DNA sequence: TGTGCCAGCAGTCAGGGGTACCAACCGGGACAAATCTATGTCTACACCTTC.

This clone was counted a few times. This chain uses TRBV12-1 with TRBJ1-1. TRBV12-1 is recorded as a pseudogene. The CDR3 is 12 residues long. The CDR3 bases are TGTGCCTGGTGGGGGGAGAACACTGAAGCTTTCTTT. Encoded protein: CAWWGENTEAFF.

CDR3 in DNA: TGCGCCAGCAGCCTAAATCCTAGGAGCGGGGGGGCAGGCGATACGCAGTATTTT. Its translation is CASSLNPRSGGAGDTQYF. V is TRBV4-1 and J is TRBJ2-3, with 10 bases matching TRBD2. With V trimmed by 4 bases and J by 6 bases, 16 bases remained unmatched. Germline assignment: CDR1 MGHRA and CDR2 YSYEKL. This CDR3 is built from 18 residues.

This chain connects TRBV2 to TRBJ2-1, with 15 bases that match TRBD2. CDR3 length equals 17 residues. V shed 4 bases, J shed 8 bases, and the junction held 9 bases outside the gene matches. Germline V gives CDR1 SNHLY, CDR2 FYNNEI. The CDR3 is CASSGPGTSGRFDEQFF. CDR3 sequence (DNA): TGTGCCAGCAGTGGGCCCGGGACTAGCGGGAGGTTTGATGAGCAGTTCTTC.

The genes are TRBV9 and TRBJ2-1, with D perhaps being TRBD1 or TRBD2 (5 bases each). CDR3 size: 15 residues. V gave up 3 bases and J gave up 8 bases, with 18 bases separating them. Looked up from germline, CDR1 is SGDLS and CDR2 is YYNGEE. The CDR3 region is CASSGWDHWVDEQFF. CDR3 DNA sequence: TGTGCCAGCAGCGGTTGGGACCACTGGGTCGATGAGCAGTTCTTC.

J is TRBJ1-5 and V is TRBV27; 7 bases are a match to TRBD1. The CDR3 has 13 residues. V was clipped by 6 bases and J by 3 bases; unmatched bases: 2. Germline lookup yields CDR1 MNHEY and CDR2 SMNVEV (reference sequence). CDR3 residues: CASRDRLNQPQHF. The DNA for the CDR3 is TGTGCCAGCAGGGACAGGCTCAATCAGCCCCAGCATTTT.